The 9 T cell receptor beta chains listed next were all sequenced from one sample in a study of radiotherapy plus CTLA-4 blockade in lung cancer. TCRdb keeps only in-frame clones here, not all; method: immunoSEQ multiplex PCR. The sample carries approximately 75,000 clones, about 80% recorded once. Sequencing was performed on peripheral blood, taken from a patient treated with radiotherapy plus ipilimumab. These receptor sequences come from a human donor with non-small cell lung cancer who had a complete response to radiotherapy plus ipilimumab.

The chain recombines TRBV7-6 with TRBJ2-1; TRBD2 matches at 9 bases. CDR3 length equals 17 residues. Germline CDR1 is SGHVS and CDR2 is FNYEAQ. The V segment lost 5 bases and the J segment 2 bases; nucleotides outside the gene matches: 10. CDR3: CASSPQGSGGPYNEQFF. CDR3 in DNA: TGTGCCAGCAGCCCTCAGGGGAGCGGGGGGCCCTACAATGAGCAGTTCTTC.

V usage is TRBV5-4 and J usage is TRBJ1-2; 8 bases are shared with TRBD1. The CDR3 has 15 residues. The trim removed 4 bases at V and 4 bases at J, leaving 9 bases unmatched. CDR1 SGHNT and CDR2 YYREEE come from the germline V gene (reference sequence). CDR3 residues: CASSQDREGAYGYTF. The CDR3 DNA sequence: TGTGCCAGCAGCCAGGACAGGGAAGGCGCCTATGGCTACACCTTC. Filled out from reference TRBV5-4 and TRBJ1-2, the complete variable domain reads ETGVTQSPTHLIKTRGQQVTLRCSSQSGHNTVSWYQQALGQGPQFIFQYYREEENGRGNFPPRFSGLQFPNYSSELNVNALELDDSALYLCASSQDREGAYGYTFGSGTRLTVV.

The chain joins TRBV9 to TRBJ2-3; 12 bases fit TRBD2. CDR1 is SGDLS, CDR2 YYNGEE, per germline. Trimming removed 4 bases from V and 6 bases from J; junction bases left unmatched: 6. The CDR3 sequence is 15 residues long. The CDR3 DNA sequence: TGTGCCAGCAGCTCCCGGCTAGCGGGGGGGGATACGCAGTATTTT. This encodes CASSSRLAGGDTQYF.

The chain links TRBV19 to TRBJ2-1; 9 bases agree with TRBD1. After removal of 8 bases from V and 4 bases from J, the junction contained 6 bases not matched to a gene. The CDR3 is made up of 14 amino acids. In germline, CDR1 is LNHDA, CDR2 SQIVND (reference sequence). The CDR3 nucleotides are TGTGCCAGTGGCCGACAGGGGGATTACAATGAGCAGTTCTTC. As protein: CASGRQGDYNEQFF.

The CDR3 protein is CASHLRVISYNEQFF. The CDR3 DNA reads as TGTGCCAGCCACCTAAGGGTAATCTCCTACAATGAGCAGTTCTTC. The chain employs TRBV18 and TRBJ2-1; D remains unclear. The CDR3 has 15 residues. Per germline, CDR1 KGHSH and CDR2 LQKENI. Trimming removed 8 bases at V and 0 bases at J, with 14 bases between.

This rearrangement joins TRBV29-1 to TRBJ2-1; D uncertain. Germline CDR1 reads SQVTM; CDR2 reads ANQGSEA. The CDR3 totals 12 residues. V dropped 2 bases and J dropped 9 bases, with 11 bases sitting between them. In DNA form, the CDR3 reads TGCAGCGTTGAAACGCTCAGACTTGAGCAGTTCTTC. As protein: CSVETLRLEQFF.

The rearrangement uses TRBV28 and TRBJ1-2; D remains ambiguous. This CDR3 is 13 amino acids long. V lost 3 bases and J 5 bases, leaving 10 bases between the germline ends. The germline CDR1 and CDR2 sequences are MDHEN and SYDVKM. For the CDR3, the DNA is TGTGCCAGCAGTTTCGGAACAGCTTATGGCTACACCTTC. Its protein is CASSFGTAYGYTF.

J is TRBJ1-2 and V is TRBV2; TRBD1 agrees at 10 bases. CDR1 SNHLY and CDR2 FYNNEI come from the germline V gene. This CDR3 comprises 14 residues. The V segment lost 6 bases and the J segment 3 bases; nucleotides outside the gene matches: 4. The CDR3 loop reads CASSPGTGDYGYTF. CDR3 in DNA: TGTGCCAGCAGCCCTGGGACAGGGGACTATGGCTACACCTTC.

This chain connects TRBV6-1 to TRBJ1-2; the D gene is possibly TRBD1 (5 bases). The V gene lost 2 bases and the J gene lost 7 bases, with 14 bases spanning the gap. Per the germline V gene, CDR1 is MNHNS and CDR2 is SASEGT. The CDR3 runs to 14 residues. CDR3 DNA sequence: TGTGCCAGCAGTGAAAATTGGGGGTCGGGTGGCTACACCTTC. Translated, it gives CASSENWGSGGYTF.